What follows describes a single T cell receptor (beta chain). The antigen remains unidentified. With the Oncomine TCR Beta short-read assay, DNA from cultured CD4+ T cells was sequenced. Genomic DNA from cultured CD4+ T cells was extracted. TCRdb re-derived calls from the PCR reads in MiXCR, one entry per CDR3 protein. The data contain about 9,500 distinct CDR3 sequences, 38% of them singletons. The treatment denotes: roughly ten-day PBMC culture with coronavirus spike peptide pools or control peptides (ViraFEST assay). CD4+ T lymphocytes from the unexposed donor were collected before the COVID-19 pandemic (2011-2018). This sample is part of a study of vaccination and CD4 T cells after COVID-19. From germline, CDR1 is MDHEN and CDR2 SYDVKM. Deletions cut 2 bases from V and 0 bases from J, with 1 base between. CDR3 length equals 12 residues.

The sequenced sample was CD4+ T cells from blood, cultured in vitro. The receptor was derived from a human donor in good health. The V call is TRBV28, the J call TRBJ1-1, with D unresolved. CDR3 in amino acids: CASSLVNTEAFF. CDR3 nucleotide sequence: TGTGCCAGCAGTTTAGTGAACACTGAAGCTTTCTTT.